This is a list of T cell receptor beta chains from one sample in a study of metastatic and nonmetastatic thyroid tumors. TCRdb re-called the PCR reads with MiXCR. The table shows about 15,000 clones, with around 29% occurring only once. The specimen sequenced was blood. The receptors stem from a female donor with papillary thyroid cancer or a benign thyroid nodule (not recorded which). Some clones in this sample may be carry-over from other donors' samples. CDR3s include the opening cysteine and the closing phenylalanine or tryptophan. D genes are given only for firm matches. Only part of the rows carry a size: once, few, many, or a class if the clone is expanded.

j_call,clone_size,cdr3_length,d_call,v_call,cdr3_nt,cdr3_aa
TRBJ2-1,medium-sized,17,TRBD1,TRBV5-1,TGCGCCAGCAGCCGGACAGGGTGGCCAACAACCTACAATGAGCAGTTCTTC,CASSRTGWPTTYNEQFF
TRBJ2-7,few,16,TRBD1,TRBV4-1,TGCGCCAGCAGCCCGGGACAGGGGGCAGGGGCCTACGAGCAGTACTTC,CASSPGQGAGAYEQYF
TRBJ2-5,-,15,-,TRBV9,TGTGCCAACATCGTAGAGGACAGGAGGGGGGAGACCCAGTACTTC,CANIVEDRRGETQYF
TRBJ1-5,many,15,-,TRBV9,TGTGCCAGCAGCGTAGGGGCCTCGGGCAATCAGCCCCAGCATTTT,CASSVGASGNQPQHF
TRBJ2-7,many,12,-,TRBV5-8,TGTGCCAGCAGCCCTGGGACCTACGAGCAGTACTTC,CASSPGTYEQYF
TRBJ2-1,-,14,-,TRBV28,TGTGCCAGCAGCACCAATCCGGATTTGGATGAGCAGTTCTTC,CASSTNPDLDEQFF
TRBJ2-5,medium-sized,16,TRBD1,TRBV18,TGTGCCAGCTCACCCGGGACAGGGGATCATCAAGAGACCCAGTACTTC,CASSPGTGDHQETQYF
TRBJ2-3,-,15,-,TRBV7-3,TGTGCCAGCAGCTTGTTTATCGGGTCCACAGATACGCAGTATTTT,CASSLFIGSTDTQYF
TRBJ1-6,few,14,-,TRBV24-1,TGTGCCACCAGTGGGGGGTCTTATAATTCACCCCTCCACTTT,CATSGGSYNSPLHF
TRBJ2-5,medium-sized,13,-,TRBV12-3/TRBV12-4,TGTGCCAGCAGTCTAGACTGGCAAGAGACCCAGTACTTC,CASSLDWQETQYF
TRBJ1-2,medium-sized,13,TRBD1,TRBV6-2/TRBV6-3,TGTGCCAGCAGCAGGGGACAGGCTTATGGCTACACCTTC,CASSRGQAYGYTF
TRBJ2-5,many,15,TRBD1,TRBV5-1,TGCGCCAGCAGCTCACCGGACAGGGGTAAAGAGACCCAGTACTTC,CASSSPDRGKETQYF
TRBJ2-3,few,15,TRBD1,TRBV2,TGTGCCAGCAGCTCGGGACAGGCCTCCACAGATACGCAGTATTTT,CASSSGQASTDTQYF
TRBJ1-2,medium-sized,14,TRBD1,TRBV19,TGTGCCAGTAGTGAACAGGGGTATTGGGATGGCTACACCTTC,CASSEQGYWDGYTF
TRBJ2-7,-,14,-,TRBV5-4,TGTTCCAGCAGCCGCGGGGACAGACCCTACGAGCAGTACTTC,CSSSRGDRPYEQYF
TRBJ2-2,many,15,TRBD1,TRBV5-8,TGTGCCAGCAGCTCTAATGAGGGGGCCACCGGGGAGCTGTTTTTT,CASSSNEGATGELFF
TRBJ1-4,-,18,-,TRBV5-1,TGCGCCAGCAGCTTGAATTCTTGGCAGGTGGCGCGAGGTGAAAAACTGTTTTTT,CASSLNSWQVARGEKLFF
TRBJ1-5,-,16,-,TRBV5-1,TGCGCCAGCAGCTTGGGGGGGGACCGTAGCAATCAGCCCCAGCATTTT,CASSLGGDRSNQPQHF
TRBJ1-1,-,13,-,TRBV18,TGTGCCAGCTCACCGTCGGCCACCCTATTAGCTTTCTTT,CASSPSATLLAFF
TRBJ1-6,medium-sized,14,-,TRBV6-1,TGTGCCAGCAGCCTATTAGGGCAGAACTCACCCCTCCACTTT,CASSLLGQNSPLHF
TRBJ1-5,-,15,-,TRBV6-2/TRBV6-3,TGTGCCAGCAGTCCCGAAGGAGGGGGGGGGCAGCCCCAGCATTTT,CASSPEGGGGQPQHF
TRBJ1-2,medium-sized,16,-,TRBV6-1,TGTGCCAGCAGCCCGAACCAGCAAATGGAGGGAGGTGGCTACACCTTC,CASSPNQQMEGGGYTF
TRBJ1-2,-,14,-,TRBV5-6,TGTGCCAGCAGCTTGGGGGCTCCCTGGCAGGGCTACACCTTC,CASSLGAPWQGYTF
TRBJ2-7,few,13,-,TRBV6-5,TGTGCCAGCAGTTACTCCGGGGCCGACGATCAGTACTTC,CASSYSGADDQYF
TRBJ1-6,-,14,-,TRBV20-1,TGCAGTGCTAGAACTATTTGGGATAATTCACCCCTCCACTTT,CSARTIWDNSPLHF
TRBJ2-3,medium-sized,18,TRBD2,TRBV12-3/TRBV12-4,TGTGCCAGCAGCACCTCGTCCCGGGGGCGGGGGGCGGCAGATACGCAGTATTTT,CASSTSSRGRGAADTQYF
TRBJ2-7,few,15,TRBD2,TRBV28,TGTGCCAGCAGTTCAGGACTAGCGGGAGGACACGAGCAGTACTTC,CASSSGLAGGHEQYF
TRBJ1-1,few,11,-,TRBV7-8,TGTGCCAGCAGCTTAAGTATTGAAGCTTTCTTT,CASSLSIEAFF
TRBJ2-5,-,17,TRBD2,TRBV6-2/TRBV6-3,TGTGCCAGCAGTTACTCTGCGCTGGGCGGGGGGGAAGAGAACCAGTACTTC,CASSYSALGGGEENQYF
TRBJ1-1,medium-sized,14,-,TRBV6-2/TRBV6-3,TGTGCCAGCAGTTACCGGGGATCGGACACTGAAGCTTTCTTT,CASSYRGSDTEAFF
TRBJ2-1,-,18,TRBD2,TRBV11-1,TGTGCCAGCAGCTCTCTAGCGGGCCTAGACGGCTCCTACAATGAGCAGTTCTTC,CASSSLAGLDGSYNEQFF
TRBJ2-1,many,15,TRBD1,TRBV5-1,TGCGCCAGCAGGAGTCCCGGGACAGGGGCCAATGAGCAGTTCTTC,CASRSPGTGANEQFF
TRBJ2-3,few,14,TRBD2,TRBV12-3/TRBV12-4,TGTGCCAGCATTACGACTAGCGGGTGGACGCCAACTACTTTT,CASITTSGWTPTTF
TRBJ2-7,-,15,-,TRBV11-3,TGTGCCAGCAGCTTAGTTAGGGTCAGGAGCTACGAGCAGTACTTC,CASSLVRVRSYEQYF
TRBJ1-1,many,14,TRBD1,TRBV29-1,TGCAGCGTTGAAGAGGGACAGGGGAGCACTGAAGCTTTCTTT,CSVEEGQGSTEAFF
TRBJ2-1,-,14,TRBD2,TRBV7-3,TGTGCCAGCAGCTCCCGACTAGCGGGGGATAGGAAGTTCTTC,CASSSRLAGDRKFF
TRBJ2-2,medium-sized,13,-,TRBV7-2,TGTGCCAGCAGCTTAGCGTGGGCCGGGGAGCTGTTTTTT,CASSLAWAGELFF
TRBJ1-1,many,16,TRBD1,TRBV4-1,TGCGCCAGCAGCCAAGACGGAACAGGGGGGAACACTGAAGCTTTCTTT,CASSQDGTGGNTEAFF
TRBJ2-7,few,14,TRBD1,TRBV19,TGTGCCAGTAGTTTGACAGGGGATCTCTACGAGCAGTACTTC,CASSLTGDLYEQYF
TRBJ2-5,many,16,TRBD2,TRBV3-1,TGTGCCAGCAGCCAAGTGACTAGCGGGGGGTCACAGACCCAGTACTTC,CASSQVTSGGSQTQYF
TRBJ1-3,medium-sized,13,-,TRBV2,TGTGCCAGCAGTCCACAGGCTGGAAACACCATATATTTT,CASSPQAGNTIYF
TRBJ1-4,few,15,TRBD1,TRBV6-1,TGTGCCAGCAGTGCACCGGGACAGGGGAATGAAAAACTGTTTTTT,CASSAPGQGNEKLFF
TRBJ1-6,medium-sized,15,-,TRBV27,TGTGCCAGCAGTCGCTCCCGGGACGGTAGGTCACCCCTCCACTTT,CASSRSRDGRSPLHF
TRBJ2-7,medium-sized,14,-,TRBV30,TGTGCCTGGAGTACTGGAGGAGGAGGCTACGAGCAGTACTTC,CAWSTGGGGYEQYF
TRBJ1-1,many,14,-,TRBV30,TGTGCCTGGTACCCCGGGGGTATGAACACTGAAGCTTTCTTT,CAWYPGGMNTEAFF
TRBJ2-5,-,15,TRBD1,TRBV11-3,TGTGCCAGCAGCTTAGGGGGGACAGGGGGAGAGACCCAGTACTTC,CASSLGGTGGETQYF
TRBJ1-4,many,13,-,TRBV10-3,TGTGCCATCAGTGAGAGGTCTTCAGAAAAACTGTTTTTT,CAISERSSEKLFF
TRBJ2-3,-,15,-,TRBV6-1,TGTGCCAGCAGTGAGATTGGAGGGGGCGCAGATACGCAGTATTTT,CASSEIGGGADTQYF
TRBJ2-3,many,14,-,TRBV7-2,TGTGCCAGCAGCTTAGCACCAGGCCCAGATACGCAGTATTTT,CASSLAPGPDTQYF
TRBJ2-6,-,13,TRBD2,TRBV14,TGTGCCACCAGCCGGGGGGGGGCCAACTTCCTGACTTTC,CATSRGGANFLTF
TRBJ2-1,-,17,TRBD2,TRBV5-1,TGCGCCAGCAGCTTAACGGGAGGGCCCGGCTCCTACAATGAGCAGTTCTTC,CASSLTGGPGSYNEQFF
TRBJ2-3,many,13,-,TRBV5-1,TGCGCCAGCAGCCTCACAAGCACAGATACGCAGTATTTT,CASSLTSTDTQYF
TRBJ2-7,medium-sized,13,-,TRBV5-1,TGCGCCAGCAGCTTGCCTCCCGGGACACCGCAGTACTTC,CASSLPPGTPQYF
TRBJ2-3,-,15,TRBD2,TRBV19,TGTGCCAGTAGTATCACTAGCGTTCATACAGATACGCAGTATTTT,CASSITSVHTDTQYF
TRBJ2-5,many,16,TRBD1,TRBV5-8,TGTGCCAGCGCTATAGAGGGCAGGGGGCAGAGAGAGACCCAGTACTTC,CASAIEGRGQRETQYF
TRBJ1-5,many,13,-,TRBV4-1,TGCGCCAGCAGCCAAGATGGGGGTCAGCCCCAGCATTTT,CASSQDGGQPQHF
TRBJ2-3,-,16,-,TRBV19,TGTGCCAGTAGCTGGGGTGGATCAGGGGGCACAGATACGCAGTATTTT,CASSWGGSGGTDTQYF
TRBJ1-1,-,16,-,TRBV28,TGTGCCAGCAGTTCGTTCGGAAGGGGGAGGAAAACTGAAGCTTCCTTT,CASSSFGRGRKTEASF
TRBJ1-1,many,12,-,TRBV7-2,TGTGCCAGCAGCCGGACAGCGATTGAAGCTTTCTTT,CASSRTAIEAFF